This T cell receptor beta chain stems from a study of early T cells in non-severe SARS-CoV-2 infection. Germline V gives CDR1 SGHRS, CDR2 YFSETQ. The V gene end was trimmed by 0 bases and the J gene end by 2 bases; junction bases not matched to a gene: 6. The CDR3 has 16 amino acids. TCRdb reprocessed the 5' RACE reads with MiXCR, giving one entry per CDR3 protein. This sample carries over 80,000 distinct CDR3 sequences, more than 13% of them seen once, and the ten largest clones take about a tenth. The chain is built from TRBV5-1 and TRBJ2-3, with 7 positions matching TRBD2. What was sequenced was whole blood. The clonotype was recovered from an adult who was a healthcare worker with PCR-confirmed SARS-CoV-2 infection or an uninfected control (not recorded which). CDR3 sequence (DNA): TGCGCCAGCAGCTTGGTAGGAGCGGGGCTCACAGATACGCAGTATTTT. Translated: CASSLVGAGLTDTQYF.